This TCR beta chain was identified during a study of memory CD4+ T cells and cytomegalovirus serostatus. About the research overall: This sample comes from healthy Belgian adults, 9 CMV seropositive, 24 seronegative.

V lost 0 bases to trimming and J lost 3 bases, with 18 bases between them. The CDR3 totals 18 residues. By share of the sample, this clone is medium-sized. Repertoires were generated with immunoSEQ multiplex PCR, while TCRdb's copy carries only in-frame clones and drops some. The table lists about 41,000 clones, 70% to 80% of them singletons. The sort gate was single viable CD3+CD4+CD8-CD45RO+ cells for memory CD4+ T cells. Total CD4+ T cells were enriched by CD4 positive selection. The sequence came from an adult in good health and CMV-seronegative. The sample was memory CD4+ T cells from blood. The J gene is TRBJ1-5, the V gene TRBV23-1; D is unclear. TRBV23-1 is recorded as an ORF, its role being uncertain. This chain's CDR3 is CASSQSGDGGTNNQPQHF. For the CDR3, the DNA is TGCGCCAGCAGTCAATCGGGAGACGGAGGAACCAACAATCAGCCCCAGCATTTT.